The clone carrying this T cell receptor beta chain was counted ten times or more. The data originate from a study of glioma-infiltrating T cells. The CDR3 runs 14 residues. CDR1 and CDR2 from the germline V gene are MNHEY and SMNVEV (reference sequence). V dropped 8 bases and J dropped 2 bases, with 15 bases sitting between them. The iRepertoire nested amplicon-rescue multiplex PCR amplified TCR alpha and beta CDR3s from RNA. TCRdb reprocessed the multiplex PCR reads with MiXCR, giving one entry per CDR3 protein. Of more than 300,000 distinct CDR3 sequences listed, 35% to 45% are singletons. The chain has TRBV27 and TRBJ1-1; D is unresolved. The sample was glioma tissue, nonneoplastic brain tissue, or PBMCs (not recorded which). The TCR was taken from a human donor with low-grade glioma or glioblastoma, undergoing nonglioma brain surgery, or in good health (not recorded which). The CDR3 loop is CASRSRQSNTEAFF. CDR3 bases: TGTGCCAGCCGCTCGCGGCAGAGCAACACTGAAGCTTTCTTT.